Included here is one T cell receptor (beta chain) sequence, with context. It lacks a known antigen. Per-base qualities were not stored, and no clone one base away is much larger. The collaborating institutions used their own protocols to collect whole blood in K2EDTA tubes. For TCRbeta analysis, collaborator samples were shipped as frozen whole blood, as isolated PBMCs, or as DNA extracted from either sample type. This entry comes from a study of blood T cell repertoires in COVID-19 (dated by TCRdb to the early 2020s). Broadly, across the study: Collaborator samples came from the United States, Italy and Spain and covered acute and convalescent phases of COVID-19. The material from the prospective study consisted of cDNA or gDNA derived from T cells, B-cell-depleted T cells, or PBMCs. The dataset comprised deeply sampled blood TCRbeta repertoires from subjects exposed to, actively infected with, or recovered from COVID-19. The repertoires were made available in a free public database intended to serve as a resource for research on the immune response to SARS-CoV-2. Samples came from the ongoing ImmuneRACE study (first 160 participants) plus 1,254 subjects from 6 global collaborators. Sample metadata almost always included a de-identified subject ID, COVID-19 status, age in years and sex. Where available, HLA class I and class II types were taken from metadata supplied by the sample provider and were not determined by assay-based typing. Broader findings and caveats from the paper: How much clinical and demographic metadata was included differed by source and by participant, and the metadata was provided uncurated.

TCRbeta CDR3 regions were amplified from genomic DNA by means of the immunoSEQ Assay, a bias-controlled multiplex PCR. On the authors' methods: Nucleated cell counts per sample were estimated from amplification of reference gene primers within the assay. To quantify the absolute abundance of each unique TCRbeta CDR3 rearrangement, sequence reads were collapsed and filtered. For each sample, productive Simpson clonality was calculated as the square root of Simpson's diversity index over productive rearrangements. Entries here come from immuneACCESS through TCRdb and include only in-frame sequences with V and J called. Some clones fail to appear in such tables; in the studies checked, an unresolved V gene covers under half of the shortfall, and the cause of the remainder is unknown. V and J calls and clone size follow that table, whereas D and trimming were derived from the DNA. In all, the sample holds approximately 70,000 clones, and 85% of those were seen once. The top ten clonotypes cover 35% of the sample.

The V end loses 3 bases and the J end loses 0 bases, and a stretch of 9 bases separates them. The CDR3 covers 15 residues, taking in both the cysteine and the phenylalanine. Only the CDR3 portion is preserved as DNA: 45 bases, with reading frame beginning at the first base. Based on the germline V gene, the CDR1 and CDR2 sequences are MNHEY and SVGEGT. The TCR comes from a woman older than 75 with active or convalescent COVID-19. This receptor chain uses TRBV6-2 or TRBV6-3 and TRBJ1-5, with the D gene call left open. Sequences were obtained from peripheral blood. The DNA sequence is as follows: TGTGCCAGCAGTTATATCGGAGATAGCAATCAGCCCCAGCATTTT. Its product reads: CASSYIGDSNQPQHF.